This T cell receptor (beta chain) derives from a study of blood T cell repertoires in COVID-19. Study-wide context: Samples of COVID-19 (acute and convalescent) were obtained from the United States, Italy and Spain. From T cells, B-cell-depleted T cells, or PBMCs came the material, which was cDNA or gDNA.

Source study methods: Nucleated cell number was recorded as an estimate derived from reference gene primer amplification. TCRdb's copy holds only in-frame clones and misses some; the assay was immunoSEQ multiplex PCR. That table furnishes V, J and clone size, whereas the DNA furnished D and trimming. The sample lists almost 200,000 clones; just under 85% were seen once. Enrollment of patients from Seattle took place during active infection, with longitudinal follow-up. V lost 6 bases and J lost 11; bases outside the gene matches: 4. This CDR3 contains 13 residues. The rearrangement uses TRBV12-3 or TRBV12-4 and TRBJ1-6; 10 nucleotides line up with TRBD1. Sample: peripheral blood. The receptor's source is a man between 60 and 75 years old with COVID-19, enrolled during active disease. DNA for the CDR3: TGTGCCAGCAGCTTGGGACAGGGGACACCCCTCCACTTT. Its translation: CASSLGQGTPLHF.